The 28 T cell receptor beta chains below all came from one sample that was sequenced in a study of naive and memory T cell subsets. Four PCR rounds used nested alpha and beta constant region primers plus the SP2 primer. TCRdb passed the UMI-ligation and nested PCR reads through MiXCR, listing each CDR3 protein once. Found here are around 25,000 distinct CDR3 sequences, approximately 6% of them singletons; the top ten hold over 5%. Noted treatment: skin biopsy from PPD injection site in Mantoux-positive individual. TCR cDNA received a 3' ligated oligonucleotide that carried a UMI. The sample here was skin, taken from a tuberculin skin test site. The origin of the receptors is an adult in good health.

This clonotype was found many times. The V and J genes are TRBV4-3 and TRBJ2-1; TRBD2 might be the D (6 bases). CDR1 is LGHNA, CDR2 YSLEER, per germline. CDR3 length: 13 residues. Between the trimmed V and J ends, which lost 3 bases and 6 bases, there was a span of 9 bases. The chain's CDR3 is CASSQTSSNEQFF. The DNA for the CDR3 is TGCGCCAGCAGCCAGACTAGTAGCAATGAGCAGTTCTTC.

This rearrangement joins TRBV9 to TRBJ1-1; D is uncertain. The CDR3 consists of 14 residues. V lost 0 bases and J 1 base, leaving 7 bases between the germline ends. Germline-derived CDR1 and CDR2 are SGDLS and YYNGEE. The CDR3 DNA reads TGTGCCAGCAGCGTAGCTGAGAGGAACACTGAAGCTTTCTTT. Protein sequence: CASSVAERNTEAFF.

This clonotype was counted only a few times. The J gene is TRBJ1-1, the V gene TRBV3-1, with 7 bases that match TRBD1. CDR3 size: 15 residues. The germline gives CDR1 LGHDT, CDR2 YNNKEL (reference sequence). V was clipped by 4 bases and J by 0 bases; unmatched bases: 5. CDR3 amino acids: CASSPRTGLNTEAFF. CDR3 nucleotide sequence: TGTGCCAGCAGCCCAAGGACAGGTTTGAACACTGAAGCTTTCTTT.

By proportion, this clonotype is medium-sized. The chain combines TRBV7-9 with TRBJ2-2; no clear D. Germline V gene lookup returns CDR1 SEHNR and CDR2 FQNEAQ (reference sequence). The CDR3 consists of 12 residues. V lost 5 bases and J 3 bases, leaving 4 bases between the germline ends. The CDR3 sequence: CASSPHTGELFF. The DNA for the CDR3 is TGTGCCAGCAGCCCACACACCGGGGAGCTGTTTTTT. Combining the CDR3 with reference TRBV7-9 and TRBJ2-2 gives the whole variable domain DTGVSQNPRHKITKRGQNVTFRCDPISEHNRLYWYRQTLGQGPEFLTYFQNEAQLEKSRLLSDRFSAERPKGSFSTLEIQRTEQGDSAMYLCASSPHTGELFFGEGSRLTVL.

This clonotype was detected only a few times. The chain uses TRBV28 and TRBJ1-5, with D unresolved. The CDR3 covers 14 residues. Germline assignment: CDR1 MDHEN and CDR2 SYDVKM. The V gene lost 4 bases and the J gene lost 6 bases, with 13 bases spanning the gap. The CDR3 loop reads CASSSHVLGQPQHF. CDR3 DNA: TGTGCCAGCAGTTCCCACGTCTTAGGTCAGCCCCAGCATTTT.

In this sample, this clonotype turned up many times. The chain uses TRBV12-3 or TRBV12-4 and TRBJ1-2; no reliable D call. The V gene lost 1 base and the J gene lost 2 bases, with 11 bases spanning the gap. This CDR3 has 15 amino acids. CDR3 in DNA: TGTGCCAGCAGTTTAGAGGCGCTAGGGAACTATGGCTACACCTTC. Translation: CASSLEALGNYGYTF.

The table lists this clonotype with many counts. J is TRBJ1-1 and V is TRBV7-6; D is perhaps TRBD1 (5 bases). The germline V gene has CDR1 SGHVS and CDR2 FNYEAQ. V lost 8 bases and J 2 bases, leaving 12 bases between the germline ends. CDR3 length equals 13 residues. CDR3 in amino acids: CASGAEQNTEAFF. As DNA, the CDR3 is TGTGCCAGCGGGGCCGAACAAAACACTGAAGCTTTCTTT.

This clonotype has only a few counts. This chain joins TRBV4-3 and TRBJ2-1; D perhaps matches TRBD1 (6 bases). This CDR3 contains 17 residues. Germline CDR1 and CDR2: LGHNA and YSLEER. V lost 1 base, J lost 5 bases, and 18 bases lay in between. The CDR3 bases are TGCGCCAGCAGCCAAGTCGCAGGGGTAATGGCCCACAATGAGCAGTTCTTC. It translates to CASSQVAGVMAHNEQFF.

In its sample, this clonotype was seen many times. The chain carries TRBV30 and TRBJ1-1, with no clear D. The CDR3 loop spans 12 amino acids. V lost 5 bases to trimming and J lost 3 bases, with 10 bases between them. Germline V gene lookup returns CDR1 GTSNPN and CDR2 SVGIG (reference sequence). CDR3 DNA: TGTGCCTGGTATTGGTGGTACACTGAAGCTTTCTTT. Its translation: CAWYWWYTEAFF. Based on the CDR3 plus reference TRBV30 and TRBJ1-1, the full variable domain is SQTIHQWPATLVQPVGSPLSLECTVEGTSNPNLYWYRQAAGRGLQLLFYSVGIGQISSEVPQNLSASRPQDRQFILSSKKLLLSDSGFYLCAWYWWYTEAFFGQGTRLTVV.

This clonotype came up a few times. The chain employs TRBV12-3 or TRBV12-4 and TRBJ2-1, with 15 positions matching TRBD2. The CDR3 loop spans 17 amino acids. With 6 bases clipped from V and 3 bases from J, the junction kept 6 bases outside the gene matches. The chain's CDR3 is CASSRGLAGGLYNEQFF. The CDR3 coding sequence is TGTGCCAGCAGCCGGGGACTAGCGGGAGGACTCTACAATGAGCAGTTCTTC.

The chain employs TRBV5-4 and TRBJ2-1, with TRBD2 matching 8 bases. The CDR3 loop spans 16 amino acids. V shed 6 bases, J shed 1 base, and the junction held 9 bases outside the gene matches. CDR1 is SGHNT and CDR2 is YYREEE in the germline V gene (reference sequence). The CDR3: CASTIPGTRSYNEQFF. The CDR3 bases are TGTGCCAGCACCATCCCCGGGACTAGGTCCTACAATGAGCAGTTCTTC.

This clonotype was seen only a few times. The rearrangement joins TRBV7-2 to TRBJ2-3, with D possibly being TRBD2 (5 bases). The V and J ends lost 0 bases and 1 base respectively, with 8 bases between them. The germline V gene encodes CDR1 SGHTA and CDR2 FQGNSA. The CDR3 length is 15 residues. The CDR3 nucleotides read TGTGCCAGCAGCTTAGCGGGGAGCGGCACAGATACGCAGTATTTT. Translated, it gives CASSLAGSGTDTQYF.

This clonotype was detected ten times or more. V usage is TRBV7-2 and J usage is TRBJ2-5, with 7 bases matching TRBD2. Germline V gene lookup returns CDR1 SGHTA and CDR2 FQGNSA. The CDR3 is 15 amino acids. The V gene end was trimmed by 5 bases and the J gene end by 1 base; junction bases not matched to a gene: 7. CDR3 residues: CASSRARGSQETQYF. Here the CDR3 DNA reads TGTGCCAGCAGCCGAGCGCGGGGGTCCCAAGAGACCCAGTACTTC.

The chain couples TRBV18 to TRBJ1-1; 8 bases map to TRBD1. The germline gives CDR1 KGHSH, CDR2 LQKENI. The CDR3 is 15 residues long. Germline trimming cut 0 bases from V and 6 bases from J; bases unmatched to any gene: 6. CDR3 sequence (DNA): TGTGCCAGCTCACCACCAACAGGACAGGGCGCTGAAGCTTTCTTT. Its translation: CASSPPTGQGAEAFF.

In its sample, this clonotype ranks as medium-sized. This rearrangement joins TRBV7-2 to TRBJ2-1; TRBD2 agrees at 10 bases. Germline lookup yields CDR1 SGHTA and CDR2 FQGNSA. The CDR3 is 19 amino acids. V trimming: 1 base; J trimming: 7 bases; junction bases outside the gene matches: 16. DNA for the CDR3: TGTGCCAGCAGCTTAGAGGCCCTCCTAGCGGGAGAAGGTTGGAATGAGCAGTTCTTC. Translated: CASSLEALLAGEGWNEQFF. Full variable domain (rest looked up from reference TRBV7-2 and TRBJ2-1): GAGVSQSPSNKVTEKGKDVELRCDPISGHTALYWYRQSLGQGLEFLIYFQGNSAPDKSGLPSDRFSAERTGGSVSTLTIQRTQQEDSAVYLCASSLEALLAGEGWNEQFFGPGTRLTVL.

The CDR3 DNA reads TGTGCCAGCAGCTTAAGTTCCGGTCTCGAGCAGTACTTC. Its translation is CASSLSSGLEQYF. This chain uses TRBV7-2 with TRBJ2-7, with unresolved D. V lost 2 bases, J lost 6 bases, and 11 bases lay in between. The V gene's germline CDR1 is SGHTA and CDR2 FQGNSA. The CDR3 has 13 amino acids.

A few counts support this clonotype. The J gene is TRBJ2-3, the V gene TRBV15; 7 positions agree with TRBD2. From germline, CDR1 is LNHNV and CDR2 YYDKDF (reference sequence). Unmatched junction bases numbered 13, after V lost 5 bases and J lost 2 bases. The CDR3 is 17 residues long. The DNA of the CDR3 is TGTGCCACCAGCGACTTGGGGGGGATAAGCTCCACAGATACGCAGTATTTT. It codes for CATSDLGGISSTDTQYF.

This clonotype was picked up many times. The genes are TRBV5-5 and TRBJ2-2; D ambiguous. The CDR3 contains 17 residues. The germline gives CDR1 SGHKS, CDR2 YYEKEE (reference sequence). V shed 4 bases and J shed 0 bases, with 16 bases lying between them. Here the CDR3 reads CASSTSIGWANTGELFF. The CDR3 nucleotides read TGTGCCAGCAGCACCTCAATCGGGTGGGCGAACACCGGGGAGCTGTTTTTT.

In this sample, this clonotype turned up a few times. In DNA form, the CDR3 reads TGTGCCAGCAGTTCCTCCATGGGGGCTGGAAACACCATATATTTT. It specifies CASSSSMGAGNTIYF. The chain links TRBV6-5 to TRBJ1-3; D is possibly TRBD1 (5 bases). The CDR3 covers 15 residues. Trimming shortened V by 4 bases and J by 2 bases, and 12 bases separated the two germline ends. Per the germline V gene, CDR1 is MNHEY and CDR2 is SVGAGI.

The chain joins TRBV6-1 to TRBJ2-5; 8 bases map to TRBD1. CDR1 is MNHNS, CDR2 SASEGT, per germline. The CDR3 spans 12 residues. The trim removed 5 bases at V and 13 bases at J, leaving 9 bases unmatched. The CDR3 region has the DNA TGTGCCAGCAGTCCAGGGGGCCCGCCTGGGTACTTC. Amino acids: CASSPGGPPGYF.

This clonotype was picked up many times. The chain carries TRBV5-4 and TRBJ2-1, with D perhaps TRBD2 (7 bases). Germline V lookup: CDR1 SGHNT, CDR2 YYREEE (reference sequence). The CDR3 contains 17 residues. V was shortened by 6 bases and J by 9 bases, with 28 bases between the two germline ends. The DNA of the CDR3 is TGTGCCAGCAAAAAAGGGGGAGGGGGAAGGGACTGGGGTGAGCAGTTCTTC. It specifies CASKKGGGGRDWGEQFF.

This clonotype was observed a handful of times. The chain uses TRBV24-1 and TRBJ1-2; unclear D gene. CDR3 length: 13 residues. Per the germline V gene, CDR1 is KGHDR and CDR2 is SFDVKD. V was trimmed by 4 bases and J by 2 bases, leaving 7 bases between them. The CDR3 here is CATSEGGNYGYTF. CDR3 nucleotides: TGTGCCACCAGTGAAGGAGGAAACTATGGCTACACCTTC.

This clonotype was counted many times. This chain links TRBV7-3 with TRBJ2-1; D remains unclear. The germline V gene encodes CDR1 SGHTA and CDR2 FQGTGA. V was pared by 0 bases and J by 6 bases, with 12 bases between. The CDR3 consists of 15 residues. The CDR3 nucleotides are TGTGCCAGCAGCTTAACTGACGCGGAACTCAATGAGCAGTTCTTC. Amino acids: CASSLTDAELNEQFF.

This clonotype was found many times. The genes are TRBV7-9 and TRBJ2-2; 7 bases align to TRBD1. The trim removed 5 bases at V and 1 base at J, leaving 4 bases unmatched. The germline gives CDR1 SEHNR, CDR2 FQNEAQ (reference sequence). CDR3 length equals 15 residues. The CDR3 reads CASSPGQRNTGELFF. The DNA for the CDR3 is TGTGCCAGCAGCCCGGGACAGCGGAACACCGGGGAGCTGTTTTTT.

This clonotype was seen more than once but under ten times. The chain uses TRBV28 and TRBJ1-1, with TRBD1 matching 7 bases. The germline gives CDR1 MDHEN, CDR2 SYDVKM. V was pared by 11 bases and J by 5 bases, with 8 bases of the junction left unmatched. The CDR3 is 12 amino acids. The DNA for the CDR3 is TGTGCCGGCCAGGGGGGGCTGACTGAAGCTTTCTTT. Protein sequence: CAGQGGLTEAFF.

This clonotype was seen ten or more times. The CDR3 DNA follows: TGCAGTGCCCAACCGGGACAGACGAACACCGGGGAGCTGTTTTTT. It is translated as CSAQPGQTNTGELFF. This sequence joins TRBV20-1 and TRBJ2-2, with TRBD1 matching over 7 bases. The CDR3 contains 15 residues. The J segment lost 0 bases and the V segment lost 6 bases, leaving 7 bases of the junction unmatched. Germline V gene data show CDR1 as DFQATT and CDR2 as SNEGSKA (reference sequence).

This clonotype was recorded a few times. V usage is TRBV12-3 or TRBV12-4 and J usage is TRBJ1-1; maybe TRBD1 (6 bases). V was shortened by 1 base and J by 3 bases, with 21 bases between the two germline ends. The CDR3 is 18 residues long. The CDR3 spells CASSLELGAPGEDTEAFF. The CDR3 DNA reads TGTGCCAGCAGTTTAGAGTTGGGGGCGCCGGGTGAGGACACTGAAGCTTTCTTT.

Sample share makes this clonotype medium-sized (0.01 to 0.1%). The chain is built from TRBV4-2 and TRBJ2-1; unclear D gene. Germline V gives CDR1 LGHNA, CDR2 YNFKEQ. The ends were cut back, 1 base at V and 3 bases at J, with 13 bases in the middle. CDR3 length: 16 amino acids. CDR3 residues: CASSQVQDPIYNEQFF. The DNA for the CDR3 is TGTGCCAGCAGCCAAGTTCAAGACCCAATCTACAATGAGCAGTTCTTC.